This T cell receptor (beta chain) was captured in a study of beta chain features in type 1 diabetes. This clone was recorded a few times. Expressed TCRB transcripts got sequenced, as all isolated RNA was reverse transcribed. Sequenced by immunoSEQ multiplex PCR; TCRdb stores in-frame clones only, minus some. Of hundreds of thousands of clones in the sample, approximately 15% are singletons; the top ten hold about 0.034%. The origin of this receptor is a man younger than 45 in good health. Sequencing was done on a sample of naive CD4+ T cells from blood.

The CDR3 protein is CASSLQGNGYTF. The CDR3 coding sequence is TGTGCCAGCAGCTTACAGGGGAATGGCTACACCTTC. V gene TRBV13 combines with J gene TRBJ1-2, with TRBD1 as a possible D gene (6 bases). V was shortened by 2 bases and J by 6 bases, with 7 bases between the two germline ends. The CDR3 runs 12 residues. Germline lookup yields CDR1 PRHDT and CDR2 FYEKMQ (reference sequence).